Listed below are T cell receptor beta chains from one sample, sequenced in a study of OX40 agonist ivuxolimab in advanced cancers. Clones were sequenced by immunoSEQ multiplex PCR, and TCRdb holds only the in-frame ones, with some missing. The repertoire consists of 45,000 to 65,000 clones, with roughly 86% occurring once and the leading ten covering 5.5% to 7%. The input for sequencing was CD4+ or CD8+ T cells sorted from blood, taken in a trial of the OX40 agonist ivuxolimab. The source is an adult with an advanced solid tumor such as melanoma, head and neck, liver or kidney cancer. Both conserved end residues are part of each CDR3. The D gene is left open where the match is weak.

v_gene	j_gene	d_gene	CDR3nt	CDR3aa
TRBV19	TRBJ2-7	.	TGTGCCAGTAGTTCCGTCGGAGGTGCCTCCTACGAGCAGTACTTC	CASSSVGGASYEQYF
TRBV27	TRBJ1-2	TRBD1	TGTGCCAGCAGTACCCCAGGGGGCTTTTGGGGCTACACCTTC	CASSTPGGFWGYTF
TRBV18	TRBJ1-2	TRBD1	TGTGCCAGCTCACCGCGACAGGGGCTTGGGGTCCATGGCTACACCTTC	CASSPRQGLGVHGYTF
TRBV19	TRBJ1-1	.	TGTGCCAGTAGTAAAAGGAACACCCAGAACACTGAAGCTTTCTTT	CASSKRNTQNTEAFF
TRBV11-2	TRBJ1-5	.	TGTGCCAGCAGCTTAGCCCCGAATAGCAATCAGCCCCAGCATTTT	CASSLAPNSNQPQHF
TRBV6-5	TRBJ2-7	TRBD1	TGTGCCAGCAGTCGAAACAGGGGGGATTACGAGCAGTACTTC	CASSRNRGDYEQYF
TRBV6-1	TRBJ2-5	TRBD1	TGTGCCAGCAAGACAGGGACGTACCAAGAGACCCAGTACTTC	CASKTGTYQETQYF
TRBV10-3	TRBJ2-3	.	TGTGCCATCGCCCCGGAGGGGACAGATACGCAGTATTTT	CAIAPEGTDTQYF
TRBV19	TRBJ2-3	.	TGTGCCAGTAGCGAAAGCGGAATTCCCCCGCGCGATACGCAGTATTTT	CASSESGIPPRDTQYF
TRBV27	TRBJ1-1	.	TGTGCCAGCAGTTTGGGGTCCAGGGGAGGAGCTGAAGCTTTCTTT	CASSLGSRGGAEAFF